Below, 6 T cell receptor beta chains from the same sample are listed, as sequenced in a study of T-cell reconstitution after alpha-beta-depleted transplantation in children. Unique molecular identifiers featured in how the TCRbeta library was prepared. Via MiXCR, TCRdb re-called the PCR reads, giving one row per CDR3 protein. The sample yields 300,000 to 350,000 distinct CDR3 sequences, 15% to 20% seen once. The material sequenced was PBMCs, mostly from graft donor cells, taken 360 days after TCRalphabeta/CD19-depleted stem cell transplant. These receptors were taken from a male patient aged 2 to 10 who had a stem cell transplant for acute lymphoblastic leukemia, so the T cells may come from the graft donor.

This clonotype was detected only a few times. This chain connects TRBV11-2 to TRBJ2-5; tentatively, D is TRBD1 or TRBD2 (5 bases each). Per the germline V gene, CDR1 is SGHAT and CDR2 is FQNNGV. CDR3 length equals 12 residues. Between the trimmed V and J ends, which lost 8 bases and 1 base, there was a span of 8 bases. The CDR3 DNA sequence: TGTGCCAGCTCGAGGGGCCAAGAGACCCAGTACTTC. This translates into CASSRGQETQYF.

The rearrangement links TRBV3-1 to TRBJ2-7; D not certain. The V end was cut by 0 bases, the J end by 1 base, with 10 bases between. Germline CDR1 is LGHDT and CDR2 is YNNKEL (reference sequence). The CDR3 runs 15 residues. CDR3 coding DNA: TGTGCCAGCAGCCAAGATTGGGCCAGATCCTACGAGCAGTACTTC. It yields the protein CASSQDWARSYEQYF.

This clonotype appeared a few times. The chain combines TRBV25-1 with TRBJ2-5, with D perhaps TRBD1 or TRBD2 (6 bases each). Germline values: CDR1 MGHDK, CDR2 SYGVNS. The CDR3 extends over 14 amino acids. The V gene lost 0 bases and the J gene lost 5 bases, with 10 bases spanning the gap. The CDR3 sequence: CASSEYRGRETQYF. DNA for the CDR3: TGTGCCAGCAGTGAATATCGGGGGCGTGAGACCCAGTACTTC.

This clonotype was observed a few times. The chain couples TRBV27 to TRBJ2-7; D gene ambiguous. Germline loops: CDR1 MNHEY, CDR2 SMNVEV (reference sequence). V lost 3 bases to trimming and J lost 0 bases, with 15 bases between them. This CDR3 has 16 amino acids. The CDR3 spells CASSLTLGVPSYEQYF. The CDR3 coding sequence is TGTGCCAGCAGTTTGACGCTCGGAGTTCCCTCCTACGAGCAGTACTTC.

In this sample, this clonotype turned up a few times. CDR3 DNA sequence: TGTGCCAGCAGCTTAGCGTGGGGAAGGGGGAACACTGAAGCTTTCTTT. Protein sequence: CASSLAWGRGNTEAFF. This chain uses TRBV7-6 with TRBJ1-1; possible D gene TRBD1, 5 bases. Germline lookup yields CDR1 SGHVS and CDR2 FNYEAQ. Trimming pared 0 bases from V and 1 base from J, leaving 12 bases between. This CDR3 is 16 amino acids long. Based on the CDR3 plus reference TRBV7-6 and TRBJ1-1, the full variable domain is GAGVSQSPRYKVTKRGQDVALRCDPISGHVSLYWYRQALGQGPEFLTYFNYEAQQDKSGLPNDRFSAERPEGSISTLTIQRTEQRDSAMYRCASSLAWGRGNTEAFFGQGTRLTVV.

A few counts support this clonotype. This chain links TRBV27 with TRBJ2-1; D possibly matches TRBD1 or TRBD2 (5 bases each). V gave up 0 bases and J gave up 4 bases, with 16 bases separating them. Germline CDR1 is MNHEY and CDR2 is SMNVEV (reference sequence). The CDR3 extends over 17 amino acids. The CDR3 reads CASSLSLRGRKYNEQFF. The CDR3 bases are TGTGCCAGCAGTTTATCGTTACGGGGCCGGAAGTACAATGAGCAGTTCTTC.